The 19 T cell receptor beta chains listed next were all sequenced from one sample in a study of cytomegalovirus exposure and HLA in healthy donors (dated by TCRdb to the late 2010s). Libraries were made using the immunoSEQ multiplex PCR assay. As stored in TCRdb, this immuneACCESS dataset retains in-frame rearrangements with V and J assigned. A fraction of the clones does not appear; measured against another copy, unresolved V genes explain less than half of the discrepancy, and the remainder lacks a known reason. Here the sample has 100,000 to 150,000 clones; just under 95% occur a single time. Clones ranked in the top ten supply roughly 1.2% of the sample. Sample: PBMCs. These receptor sequences come from a woman aged 18-35 years in good health and CMV-seronegative.

This chain links TRBV4-1 with TRBJ1-1; D might be TRBD1 (5 bases). Germline CDR1 reads MGHRA; CDR2 reads YSYEKL. The CDR3 loop spans 15 amino acids. The V end was cut by 7 bases, the J end by 0 bases, with 15 bases between. In nucleotides, the CDR3 is TGCGCCAGCACCCCGACAGTGACCATGAACACTGAAGCTTTCTTT. It encodes CASTPTVTMNTEAFF.

CDR3 bases: TGCGCCAGCAGCAGCGCGAACACCGGGGAGCTGTTTTTT. Translated: CASSSANTGELFF. The genes are TRBV5-1 and TRBJ2-2; no firm D call. The CDR3 length is 13 residues. CDR1 is SGHRS and CDR2 is YFSETQ in the germline V gene. The ends were cut back, 4 bases at V and 0 bases at J, with 4 bases in the middle.

The chain employs TRBV5-6 and TRBJ1-1, with D unclear. Trimming pared 0 bases from V and 1 base from J, leaving 4 bases between. This CDR3 contains 13 residues. Germline V gives CDR1 SGHDT, CDR2 YYEEEE. CDR3 sequence reads: CASSLVANTEAFF. DNA for the CDR3: TGTGCCAGCAGCTTGGTGGCGAACACTGAAGCTTTCTTT.

V is TRBV6-1 and J is TRBJ1-3; D might be TRBD1 (6 bases). The germline CDR1 and CDR2 sequences are MNHNS and SASEGT. V lost 2 bases, J lost 3 bases, and 20 bases lay in between. The CDR3 is made up of 18 amino acids. This CDR3 reads CASSEIQGQLNIGNTIYF. For the CDR3, the DNA is TGTGCCAGCAGTGAAATTCAGGGGCAGCTGAACATTGGAAACACCATATATTTT.

This chain connects TRBV18 to TRBJ2-1; the match to TRBD2 covers 7 bases. Germline values: CDR1 KGHSH, CDR2 LQKENI. The CDR3 has 15 residues. After removal of 3 bases from V and 4 bases from J, the junction contained 6 bases not matched to a gene. The CDR3 here is CASSPDSGTYNEQFF. The CDR3 bases are TGTGCCAGCTCACCCGACAGCGGGACTTACAATGAGCAGTTCTTC.

This clone appeared once. The rearrangement links TRBV14 to TRBJ2-1; 11 nucleotides agree with TRBD2. Germline V gene data show CDR1 as SGHDN and CDR2 as FVKESK. V shed 4 bases and J 8 bases; nucleotides not matched to a gene: 10. The CDR3 is made up of 16 amino acids. Written as DNA, the CDR3 is TGTGCCAGCAGCCGAGTAGCGGGGGGGCCTAGCGATGAGCAGTTCTTC. Its protein is CASSRVAGGPSDEQFF.

This chain joins TRBV13 and TRBJ2-1; 8 bases fit TRBD1. CDR1 is PRHDT, CDR2 FYEKMQ, per germline (reference sequence). V shed 5 bases and J 1 base; nucleotides not matched to a gene: 4. This CDR3 has 15 amino acids. The CDR3 nucleotides are TGTGCCAGCAGCCCTGACAGGGGATCCTACAATGAGCAGTTCTTC. Amino acid sequence: CASSPDRGSYNEQFF.

The V call is TRBV19, the J call TRBJ1-1; TRBD1 agrees at 8 bases. Germline CDR1 LNHDA, CDR2 SQIVND (reference sequence). There are 14 residues in the CDR3. V was pared by 3 bases and J by 4 bases, with 4 bases of the junction left unmatched. CDR3 coding DNA: TGTGCCAGTAGTATGGGACAGGTACGCACTGAAGCTTTCTTT. It is translated as CASSMGQVRTEAFF.

V is TRBV5-1 and J is TRBJ2-7; D unclear. The CDR3 extends over 15 amino acids. CDR1 and CDR2 from the germline V gene are SGHRS and YFSETQ. V was clipped by 1 base and J by 3 bases, with 14 bases between them. The CDR3 reads CASSLTTSSYYEQYF. CDR3 DNA sequence: TGCGCCAGCAGCTTGACTACCAGTTCTTACTACGAGCAGTACTTC. Full variable domain (missing parts from reference TRBV5-1 and TRBJ2-7): KAGVTQTPRYLIKTRGQQVTLSCSPISGHRSVSWYQQTPGQGLQFLFEYFSETQRNKGNFPGRFSGRQFSNSRSEMNVSTLELGDSALYLCASSLTTSSYYEQYFGPGTRLTVT.

This clone was seen once. The V call is TRBV9, the J call TRBJ1-5; possibly TRBD1 for D (5 bases). The CDR3 spans 13 residues. The ends were cut back, 4 bases at V and 7 bases at J, with 12 bases in the middle. Germline lookup yields CDR1 SGDLS and CDR2 YYNGEE. CDR3 nucleotides: TGTGCCAGCAGCCCCGGGGGGGGGCAGCCCCAGCATTTT. Translated, it gives CASSPGGGQPQHF. The full variable domain, with the rest looked up from reference TRBV9 and TRBJ1-5, is DSGVTQTPKHLITATGQRVTLRCSPRSGDLSVYWYQQSLDQGLQFLIQYYNGEERAKGNILERFSAQQFPDLHSELNLSSLELGDSALYFCASSPGGGQPQHFGDGTRLSIL.

This clone was counted a few times. The genes are TRBV5-1 and TRBJ2-1; 10 bases fit TRBD2. CDR1 and CDR2 from the germline V gene are SGHRS and YFSETQ. The CDR3 loop spans 14 amino acids. V lost 0 bases, J lost 10 bases, and 4 bases stayed unmatched. For the CDR3, the DNA is TGCGCCAGCAGCTTGGGCCCGACTAGCGGGGAGCAGTTCTTC. It codes for CASSLGPTSGEQFF.

CDR3 protein: CASSEGLAFEQYF. DNA of the CDR3: TGTGCCAGCAGTGAGGGACTAGCGTTCGAGCAGTACTTC. This chain joins TRBV6-5 and TRBJ2-7; TRBD2 matches at 10 bases. CDR3 size: 13 residues. The germline gives CDR1 MNHEY, CDR2 SVGAGI. Trimming took 5 bases from V and 6 from J; bases not matched to a gene: 4.

The rearrangement joins TRBV4-1 to TRBJ1-1; maybe TRBD1 (6 bases). This CDR3 region has 14 residues. Germline CDR1 and CDR2: MGHRA and YSYEKL. The ends were cut back, 4 bases at V and 3 bases at J, with 12 bases in the middle. CDR3 nucleotide sequence: TGCGCCAGCAGCCCAGTATCAGGGGACACTGAAGCTTTCTTT. Translation gives CASSPVSGDTEAFF.

The rearrangement links TRBV2 to TRBJ2-7; 8 nucleotides match TRBD1. This CDR3 has 13 residues. Per germline, CDR1 SNHLY and CDR2 FYNNEI. Trimming took 6 bases from V and 6 from J; bases not matched to a gene: 7. The CDR3 sequence: CASRGGQGREQYF. The CDR3 DNA reads TGTGCCAGCAGGGGCGGACAGGGTCGCGAGCAGTACTTC.

This clone was observed once. V and J are TRBV19 and TRBJ1-6; 9 nucleotides align to TRBD1. Germline lookup yields CDR1 LNHDA and CDR2 SQIVND (reference sequence). The CDR3 is made up of 14 amino acids. V lost 8 bases, J lost 9 bases, and 8 bases stayed unmatched. The CDR3 nucleotides are TGTGCCAGTGGGTCGGGACAGGGTTTTTCACCCCTCCACTTT. Its translation: CASGSGQGFSPLHF.

The chain joins TRBV28 to TRBJ2-7; D gene unclear. Between the trimmed V and J ends, which lost 2 bases and 4 bases, there was a span of 6 bases. Germline V gene data show CDR1 as MDHEN and CDR2 as SYDVKM. This CDR3 has 12 residues. The CDR3 region has the DNA TGTGCCAGCAGTTTAGGCAGGTACGAGCAGTACTTC. Encoded protein: CASSLGRYEQYF. Combining the CDR3 with reference TRBV28 and TRBJ2-7 gives the whole variable domain DVKVTQSSRYLVKRTGEKVFLECVQDMDHENMFWYRQDPGLGLRLIYFSYDVKMKEKGDIPEGYSVSREKKERFSLILESASTNQTSMYLCASSLGRYEQYFGPGTRLTVT.

The gene calls are TRBV5-1 and TRBJ2-2; 10 bases line up with TRBD1. Looked up from germline, CDR1 is SGHRS and CDR2 is YFSETQ. This CDR3 contains 13 residues. The ends lost 0 bases at V and 14 bases at J; junction bases unmatched: 4. In DNA, the CDR3 is TGCGCCAGCAGCTTGGGCCGGGACAGGGGACTGTTTTTT. The encoded protein is CASSLGRDRGLFF.

The V and J genes are TRBV7-2 and TRBJ2-1; D unresolved. Trimming stripped 5 bases from V and 0 bases from J, with 11 bases between. This CDR3 comprises 15 residues. The germline CDR1 and CDR2 sequences are SGHTA and FQGNSA. The CDR3 loop is CASSPAWSSYNEQFF. CDR3 bases: TGTGCCAGCAGCCCAGCCTGGAGCTCCTACAATGAGCAGTTCTTC.

This clone was counted a single time. The rearrangement joins TRBV27 to TRBJ1-1; no definite D call. The CDR3 is 13 amino acids. The germline V gene encodes CDR1 MNHEY and CDR2 SMNVEV (reference sequence). V was trimmed by 2 bases and J by 2 bases, leaving 6 bases between them. The CDR3 loop is CASSLARNTEAFF. CDR3 bases: TGTGCCAGCAGTTTAGCGAGAAACACTGAAGCTTTCTTT.